The 25 T cell receptor beta chains in this list originate from one sample, sequenced in a study of blood T cell repertoires in COVID-19. Assay used: immunoSEQ multiplex PCR; TCRdb lists only in-frame clones, some missing. The table lists hundreds of thousands of clones, approximately 87% of them singletons. The sequenced sample was peripheral blood. The receptors were sampled from a woman between 45 and 65 years old who had recovered from COVID-19.

The rearrangement uses TRBV19 and TRBJ2-1; D remains ambiguous. CDR1 is LNHDA, CDR2 SQIVND, per germline (reference sequence). The V gene lost 6 bases and the J gene lost 5 bases, with 11 bases spanning the gap. CDR3 length equals 13 residues. The CDR3 protein is CASSQMLDNEQFF. CDR3 bases: TGTGCCAGTAGCCAAATGTTAGACAATGAGCAGTTCTTC.

The chain combines TRBV10-1 with TRBJ1-1, with D perhaps TRBD1 (6 bases). The CDR3 has 15 amino acids. CDR1 and CDR2 (germline): WNHNN, SYGVQD (reference sequence). V gave up 2 bases and J gave up 1 base, with 11 bases separating them. The DNA for the CDR3 is TGCGCCAGCAGTGAGCCTAAACAGGGGAACACTGAAGCTTTCTTT. This gives the protein CASSEPKQGNTEAFF.

The chain uses TRBV6-5 and TRBJ2-5; 11 bases match TRBD2. J gave up 2 bases and V 0 bases, and 2 bases lay outside the gene matches. The CDR3 has 16 residues. Germline CDR1 is MNHEY and CDR2 is SVGAGI. This chain's CDR3 is CASSYSSSGGQETQYF. The CDR3 coding sequence is TGTGCCAGCAGTTACTCGTCTAGCGGGGGGCAAGAGACCCAGTACTTC.

The chain employs TRBV6-2 or TRBV6-3 and TRBJ2-5; the match to TRBD2 covers 8 bases. The CDR3 has 15 amino acids. CDR1 MNHEY and CDR2 SVGEGT come from the germline V gene. The ends lost 6 bases at V and 2 bases at J; junction bases unmatched: 8. Here the CDR3 DNA reads TGTGCCAGCAGCCGCCTATCGGGAGGGCAAGAGACCCAGTACTTC. It translates to CASSRLSGGQETQYF.

The V and J genes are TRBV6-2 or TRBV6-3 and TRBJ1-1; 9 bases match TRBD1. CDR1 and CDR2 (germline): MNHEY, SVGEGT. After removal of 0 bases from V and 7 bases from J, the junction contained 15 bases not matched to a gene. This CDR3 contains 18 residues. The CDR3 region is CASSYSKGQGIRGYEAFF. For the CDR3, the DNA is TGTGCCAGCAGTTACTCGAAGGGACAGGGCATTCGAGGCTATGAAGCTTTCTTT.

The CDR3 region is CASGQGTNEKLFF. The CDR3 DNA sequence: TGTGCCAGTGGACAGGGAACTAATGAAAAACTGTTTTTT. This chain uses TRBV28 with TRBJ1-4; 8 bases agree with TRBD1. The CDR3 covers 13 residues. CDR1 and CDR2 from the germline V gene are MDHEN and SYDVKM. V gave up 9 bases and J gave up 1 base; unmatched junction bases: 1.

The chain is built from TRBV4-3 and TRBJ1-4; the match to TRBD1 covers 7 bases. Trimming cost V 3 bases and J 3 bases; bases outside gene matches: 1. Per the germline V gene, CDR1 is LGHNA and CDR2 is YSLEER. This CDR3 is 14 amino acids long. The CDR3 DNA follows: TGCGCCAGCAGCCACAGGGGGGCTAATGAAAAACTGTTTTTT. Translated, it gives CASSHRGANEKLFF.

This sequence joins TRBV10-3 and TRBJ2-7, with 8 bases that match TRBD2. Trimming cost V 6 bases and J 3 bases; bases outside gene matches: 4. The V gene's germline CDR1 is ENHRY and CDR2 SYGVKD. The CDR3 is 13 residues long. In DNA form, the CDR3 reads TGTGCCATCAGCACCGGGGGGGTCTACGAGCAGTACTTC. Its translation is CAISTGGVYEQYF.

This chain uses TRBV28 with TRBJ2-7; D gene uncertain. The V and J ends lost 6 bases and 3 bases respectively, with 6 bases between them. The CDR3 covers 11 residues. Germline-derived CDR1 and CDR2 are MDHEN and SYDVKM. The CDR3 DNA follows: TGTGCCAGCAGGAAACACTACGAGCAGTACTTC. Translation: CASRKHYEQYF.

The V gene is TRBV2, the J gene TRBJ1-3; D gene unclear. This CDR3 contains 14 residues. The V and J ends lost 5 bases and 0 bases respectively, with 8 bases between them. The germline CDR1 and CDR2 sequences are SNHLY and FYNNEI. The CDR3 DNA follows: TGTGCCAGCAGTCGCGTGGTCTCTGGAAACACCATATATTTT. Translation: CASSRVVSGNTIYF.

Points on this clone: Other DNA sequences in the same sample also yield this CDR3. V gene TRBV9 combines with J gene TRBJ2-2, with D perhaps matching TRBD1 (6 bases). This CDR3 comprises 15 residues. CDR1 is SGDLS, CDR2 YYNGEE, per germline. V dropped 4 bases and J dropped 0 bases, with 10 bases sitting between them. The CDR3 coding sequence is TGTGCCAGCAGCCCACGGACAGCGAACACCGGGGAGCTGTTTTTT. Translation gives CASSPRTANTGELFF.

V gene TRBV19 combines with J gene TRBJ1-4; D is unclear. V was pared by 2 bases and J by 7 bases, with 8 bases between. Germline CDR1 LNHDA, CDR2 SQIVND (reference sequence). The CDR3 is 13 amino acids. The CDR3 loop reads CASSITQREKLFF. The CDR3 bases are TGTGCCAGTAGTATAACTCAGCGTGAAAAACTGTTTTTT.

The DNA for the CDR3 is TGTGCCAGCAGTGACCGGGACAGGGGGCGCGACACTGAAGCTTTCTTT. Translation gives CASSDRDRGRDTEAFF. The gene calls are TRBV6-2 or TRBV6-3 and TRBJ1-1, with 12 nucleotides matching TRBD1. Trimming took 5 bases from V and 3 from J; bases not matched to a gene: 7. This CDR3 is built from 16 residues. The germline gives CDR1 MNHEY, CDR2 SVGEGT.

V usage is TRBV7-2 and J usage is TRBJ2-1; no clear D gene. Germline V gives CDR1 SGHTA, CDR2 FQGNSA. CDR3 size: 13 residues. The V end was cut by 3 bases, the J end by 6 bases, with 9 bases between. The CDR3 loop reads CASSFPSGNEQFF. In DNA form, the CDR3 reads TGTGCCAGCAGCTTCCCCAGTGGCAATGAGCAGTTCTTC.

The rearrangement links TRBV19 to TRBJ2-3; TRBD1 might be the D (6 bases). CDR3 length: 16 amino acids. V was pared by 5 bases and J by 3 bases, with 18 bases between. Germline values: CDR1 LNHDA, CDR2 SQIVND (reference sequence). As DNA, the CDR3 is TGTGCCAGTAGTTCATGGGGCCAGGGGCGGACAGATACGCAGTATTTT. Protein: CASSSWGQGRTDTQYF.

This clone was seen more than once but under ten times. The chain combines TRBV18 with TRBJ2-1; D is unresolved. Trimming removed 0 bases at V and 0 bases at J, with 6 bases between. The germline gives CDR1 KGHSH, CDR2 LQKENI. CDR3 length: 15 residues. CDR3 DNA sequence: TGTGCCAGCTCACCACCCCTCAGCTCCTACAATGAGCAGTTCTTC. Translation: CASSPPLSSYNEQFF.

V gene TRBV4-3 combines with J gene TRBJ1-2; D is perhaps TRBD1 (6 bases). Per germline, CDR1 LGHNA and CDR2 YSLEER. Trimming removed 3 bases from V and 4 bases from J, with 12 bases in between. This CDR3 contains 14 residues. The CDR3 is CASSHDRLVYGYTF. Here the CDR3 DNA reads TGCGCCAGCAGCCACGACAGGCTTGTCTATGGCTACACCTTC.

This rearrangement joins TRBV7-8 to TRBJ1-5; a possible D gene is TRBD1 (6 bases). The CDR3 loop spans 15 amino acids. V was shortened by 5 bases and J by 0 bases, with 11 bases between the two germline ends. Per the germline V gene, CDR1 is SGHVS and CDR2 is FQNEAQ. The CDR3 sequence is CASSRTAYSNQPQHF. As DNA, the CDR3 is TGTGCCAGCAGCAGGACAGCTTATAGCAATCAGCCCCAGCATTTT.

The rearrangement links TRBV7-2 to TRBJ2-2; D may be TRBD1 (6 bases). Between the trimmed V and J ends, which lost 7 bases and 1 base, there was a span of 19 bases. CDR1 and CDR2 from the germline V gene are SGHTA and FQGNSA. The CDR3 extends over 17 amino acids. CDR3 region: CASNRPHRAWNTGELFF. CDR3 coding DNA: TGTGCCAGCAACAGACCCCACAGGGCTTGGAACACCGGGGAGCTGTTTTTT.

The chain has TRBV30 and TRBJ1-3; D ambiguous. V shed 3 bases and J shed 4 bases, with 7 bases lying between them. The CDR3 extends over 12 amino acids. Germline lookup yields CDR1 GTSNPN and CDR2 SVGIG (reference sequence). The CDR3 protein is CAWSSPGNTIYF. The CDR3, as DNA: TGTGCCTGGAGCTCCCCCGGAAACACCATATATTTT.

The chain employs TRBV5-4 and TRBJ1-1; D remains unclear. The CDR3 spans 13 residues. The V end lost 4 bases, the J end lost 8 bases, and 15 bases lay between the germline ends. Germline assignment: CDR1 SGHNT and CDR2 YYREEE (reference sequence). The CDR3 DNA reads as TGTGCCAGCAGCGTGCCTTCGGGATCGGAAGCTTTCTTT. Residues: CASSVPSGSEAFF. Based on the CDR3 plus reference TRBV5-4 and TRBJ1-1, the full variable domain is ETGVTQSPTHLIKTRGQQVTLRCSSQSGHNTVSWYQQALGQGPQFIFQYYREEENGRGNFPPRFSGLQFPNYSSELNVNALELDDSALYLCASSVPSGSEAFFGQGTRLTVV.

The chain carries TRBV27 and TRBJ2-7; 12 bases are shared with TRBD1. Unmatched junction bases numbered 9, after V lost 5 bases and J lost 7 bases. CDR1 is MNHEY, CDR2 SMNVEV, per germline (reference sequence). The CDR3 has 15 amino acids. CDR3 in amino acids: CASSPRDRGPGEQYF. The CDR3 DNA reads as TGTGCCAGCAGTCCAAGGGACAGGGGGCCCGGGGAGCAGTACTTC.

The chain carries TRBV18 and TRBJ2-5; 7 bases fit TRBD1. J lost 4 bases, V lost 6 bases, and 11 bases had no gene match. Germline assignment: CDR1 KGHSH and CDR2 LQKENI. This CDR3 is built from 15 residues. CDR3 residues: CASSPQTGPAETQYF. Written as DNA, the CDR3 is TGTGCCAGCTCCCCTCAGACAGGGCCGGCAGAGACCCAGTACTTC.

The V call is TRBV24-1, the J call TRBJ1-1; D remains unclear. The germline V gene encodes CDR1 KGHDR and CDR2 SFDVKD. The V and J ends lost 5 bases and 3 bases respectively, with 9 bases between them. The CDR3 totals 13 residues. In DNA, the CDR3 is TGTGCCACCAGTGGGGCAGAACACACTGAAGCTTTCTTT. Residues: CATSGAEHTEAFF.

V is TRBV9 and J is TRBJ1-4; tentatively, D is TRBD1 (5 bases). The CDR3 spans 14 residues. V lost 2 bases to trimming and J lost 3 bases, with 8 bases between them. Germline V gene data show CDR1 as SGDLS and CDR2 as YYNGEE. CDR3 region: CASSVGRANEKLFF. CDR3 nucleotide sequence: TGTGCCAGCAGCGTCGGCAGGGCTAATGAAAAACTGTTTTTT.